The 11 T cell receptor beta chains in this list originate from one sample, sequenced in a study of control samples from healthy donors and cancer patients. Profiled with immunoSEQ multiplex PCR; TCRdb holds only in-frame clones, not every one. The table shows some 82,000 clones, with around 80% occurring only once. Material: PBMCs. These receptors came from a man aged 55 to 70 with head and neck cancer.

The V call is TRBV5-1, the J call TRBJ2-1; TRBD1 matches 8 bases. CDR3 length equals 20 residues. Germline-derived CDR1 and CDR2 are SGHRS and YFSETQ. The V segment lost 3 bases and the J segment 4 bases; nucleotides outside the gene matches: 21. CDR3 DNA sequence: TGCGCCAGCAGCTACGACAGGGGAGGACTCCCCTTAAAATCTTACAATGAGCAGTTCTTC. This encodes CASSYDRGGLPLKSYNEQFF.

CDR3 in amino acids: CAWSKGTGQPQHF. In DNA form, the CDR3 reads TGTGCCTGGAGTAAGGGGACCGGTCAGCCCCAGCATTTT. The V call is TRBV30, the J call TRBJ1-5, with a possible D match to TRBD1 (5 bases). The germline V and J ends were trimmed by 2 bases and 6 bases, with 11 bases remaining between them. Germline CDR1 GTSNPN, CDR2 SVGIG (reference sequence). The CDR3 length is 13 residues.

As concerns this clone: The identical CDR3 is also encoded by other nucleotide sequences in the sample. The rearrangement links TRBV18 to TRBJ2-7; no reliable D call. V lost 0 bases and J 0 bases, leaving 9 bases between the germline ends. The germline CDR1 and CDR2 sequences are KGHSH and LQKENI. The CDR3 contains 15 residues. CDR3 coding DNA: TGTGCCAGCTCACCACCGTCGGTGAGCTCCTACGAGCAGTACTTC. Translation: CASSPPSVSSYEQYF. Filled out from reference TRBV18 and TRBJ2-7, the complete variable domain reads NAGVMQNPRHLVRRRGQEARLRCSPMKGHSHVYWYRQLPEEGLKFMVYLQKENIIDESGMPKERFSAEFPKEGPSILRIQQVVRGDSAAYFCASSPPSVSSYEQYFGPGTRLTVT.

The gene calls are TRBV28 and TRBJ2-3; D is perhaps TRBD1 (5 bases). This CDR3 is 12 amino acids long. CDR1 and CDR2 (germline): MDHEN, SYDVKM. Deletions cut 4 bases from V and 3 bases from J, with 5 bases between. The CDR3 sequence: CASSSGTDTQYF. In nucleotides, the CDR3 is TGTGCCAGCAGTTCAGGGACAGATACGCAGTATTTT.

This chain joins TRBV15 and TRBJ2-7; D assignment may be TRBD1 or TRBD2 (6 bases each). This CDR3 is built from 17 residues. CDR1 LNHNV and CDR2 YYDKDF come from the germline V gene (reference sequence). Trimming removed 2 bases at V and 6 bases at J, with 23 bases between. CDR3 in DNA: TGTGCCACCAGCAGATCTTCCAGGCGGGACACCTCTCCCGAGCAGTACTTC. This translates into CATSRSSRRDTSPEQYF.

The J gene is TRBJ2-5, the V gene TRBV29-1, with D unclear. Germline values: CDR1 SQVTM, CDR2 ANQGSEA. The ends were cut back, 4 bases at V and 5 bases at J, with 14 bases in the middle. The CDR3 spans 13 residues. The CDR3 reads CSVAGTKLETQYF. The CDR3, as DNA: TGCAGCGTTGCTGGTACAAAGTTGGAGACCCAGTACTTC.

The V call is TRBV5-4, the J call TRBJ2-2; 7 bases map to TRBD2. This CDR3 has 16 amino acids. Germline CDR1 SGHNT, CDR2 YYREEE (reference sequence). V trimming: 1 base; J trimming: 6 bases; junction bases outside the gene matches: 9. This CDR3 reads CASSLRLAVGPGELFF. DNA of the CDR3: TGTGCCAGCAGCTTGAGGCTAGCGGTAGGGCCCGGGGAGCTGTTTTTT.

The V and J genes are TRBV28 and TRBJ2-2; a possible D gene is TRBD2 (5 bases). This CDR3 region has 17 residues. Germline V gene lookup returns CDR1 MDHEN and CDR2 SYDVKM. Between the trimmed V and J ends, which lost 4 bases and 6 bases, there was a span of 21 bases. The CDR3 DNA sequence: TGTGCCAGCAGTTCCGACGGGTCAGGAGGAAGTTCCGGGGAGCTGTTTTTT. It specifies CASSSDGSGGSSGELFF.

Only one count was recorded for this clone. J is TRBJ2-7 and V is TRBV12-3 or TRBV12-4; the D is unclear. The V gene lost 7 bases and the J gene lost 3 bases, with 13 bases spanning the gap. This CDR3 spans 13 amino acids. The CDR3 protein is CASTPSSGYEQYF. In DNA, the CDR3 is TGTGCCAGCACCCCGTCCTCCGGCTACGAGCAGTACTTC.

The chain carries TRBV28 and TRBJ2-7; 12 bases fit TRBD1. V trimming: 5 bases; J trimming: 4 bases; junction bases outside the gene matches: 3. The CDR3 is made up of 14 amino acids. Germline CDR1 MDHEN, CDR2 SYDVKM. The CDR3 sequence: CASSTGQGAYEQYF. CDR3 coding DNA: TGTGCCAGCAGTACGGGACAGGGGGCGTACGAGCAGTACTTC.

J is TRBJ1-4 and V is TRBV27, with TRBD1 as a possible D gene (5 bases). V was cut by 5 bases and J by 8 bases, with 15 bases left in between. Looked up from germline, CDR1 is MNHEY and CDR2 is SMNVEV (reference sequence). The CDR3 has 14 residues. The CDR3 coding sequence is TGTGCCAGCAGTCGACAGCGCTTAGGGGAAAAACTGTTTTTT. Protein sequence: CASSRQRLGEKLFF.